The T cell receptor (beta chain) under discussion was sequenced for a study of cytomegalovirus exposure and HLA in healthy donors (dated by TCRdb to about 2017). Notes on the research overall: An earlier analysis of 550 to 700 of the donors reported roughly 300 Gb of sequence data and some 100 million unique TCR beta sequences from some 180 million T cells. An early release that covered about 600 HLA-typed donors contained approximately 300 gigabases of sequencing data and 85 million to 100 million unique TCR sequences. The genetic ancestry cluster associated with self-reported Caucasian donors included over 80% of the roughly 410 genotyped donors. The study was designed to test whether signatures of past pathogen exposure could be identified by cataloging public T cell receptors. The study profiled the T cell repertoires of 500 to 800 subjects by immunosequencing and related them to cytomegalovirus serostatus. In addition to the first cohort of several hundred subjects, a separate validation cohort of some 120 different subjects was used. To predict cytomegalovirus infection status, the study combined high-throughput TCR immunosequencing, statistical association of individual TCRs with disease status, and machine learning. In a later analysis, previously published TCR beta repertoires from more than 500 donors were re-analyzed and high-resolution HLA genotyping was added so that TCR occurrence patterns could be studied. Rather than drawing on any new phenotypic data, the later analysis identified candidate immune exposures from TCR beta sequences and the way those sequences occurred across donors. To decide whether each TCR beta V gene segment behaved as functional or pseudogenic, an earlier analysis of fewer than 750 of the donors relied on high-throughput TCR beta sequencing. Donor age, sex, ethnicity and CMV serostatus were collected together with the repertoire data. A later genetic analysis used genome-wide SNP genotypes for about 60% of the 666 donors, treating that subset as a discovery cohort. Every repertoire in the discovery cohort had been generated on one and the same sequencing platform. HLA typing covered class I and class II loci at four-digit resolution. The number of typed donors differed by locus: about 620-640 for A, B, C, DRB1 and DQB1; 522 for DQA1; around 610 for DPA1; and about 450 for DPB1. A handful of DR-DQ haplotypes were handled as single units for association and clustering because linkage in the cohort was strong. Among under 450 genotyped donors of the cohort, an average of approximately 250,000 unique TCR beta nucleotide sequences were sequenced per donor, approximately 20% of them non-productive. Overall study results and their limits: In the study, around 150 TCR beta chains were listed as associated with cytomegalovirus. In both the original and validation cohorts, the classifier was reported to diagnose cytomegalovirus status with high specificity and sensitivity. Compared with the 666-donor mean, donors in an Asian-associated ancestry cluster had fewer N-insertions in productive TCRs, according to a later genetic analysis. In a later analysis, HLA-associated TCR beta chains showed more clonal expansion and lower generation probabilities than non-associated chains that were equally common. Strong co-occurrence of HLA alleles, especially DR and DQ, made assigning TCR associations to individual alleles difficult. Most TCR sequences were observed very rarely across donors, whereas some public TCRs were present in many individuals. The presence/absence analyses assumed that sequencing depth was roughly uniform across donors, and that assumption may not be true. According to the authors, the approach could potentially be generalized to other disease states and immunological phenotypes. A few of the identified cytomegalovirus-associated TCR beta chains were confirmed in vitro to be specific for cytomegalovirus antigens. An association between a missense DCLRE1C variant and V-gene and J-gene trimming of TCR beta chains was found in a later genetic analysis and replicated in an independent cohort. Because the 87-base-pair reads could not distinguish some IMGT-functional V segments, including TRBV6-2 and TRBV6-3, those segments were excluded. According to a later analysis, parvovirus B19, influenza, CMV and Epstein-Barr virus appeared linked to several top co-occurrence clusters. According to a later analysis, TCR association rates differed among HLA loci, with DRB1 alleles showing the most associated TCRs and HLA-C alleles showing the fewest. Broadly in line with IMGT annotations, most TCR beta V segments showed up in productive rearrangements about 87% or about 30% of the time in an earlier analysis of 587 of the donors. A further reported finding was that TCR beta sequences accurately predicted the HLA-A and HLA-B alleles for most subjects in the first cohort. Roughly 17 rarely observed V segments, including chromosome 9 orphons, were excluded from the earlier analysis of some 590 of the donors because counts were too low. According to a later analysis, most CMV-associated TCR beta chains appeared to be HLA-restricted, and the HLA associations seemed to be driven largely by CMV exposure. A later analysis associated about 16,000 TCR beta sequences with specific HLA alleles at a false discovery rate of 0.05. Correlated functional status among segregating V segments might reflect linkage disequilibrium, but an unknown experimental factor could not be ruled out. The only immune exposure information available for the cohort was CMV serostatus. HLA typing was unavailable for some donors at each locus, so association tests used only the typed subset. A cluster of highly shared sequence variants was judged likely to represent a technical artifact of the sequencing pipeline. This cohort had only TCR beta chains sequenced, and the lack of alpha or paired-chain data limited which features could be detected.

The cohort was made up of 650 to 700 healthy bone marrow donors. At the time of sampling, every cohort member was nominally healthy, though immune exposures that went unrecorded were likely present. The donor tested CMV seronegative, placing the donor among the 352 seronegative members of the cohort. A peripheral blood sample was collected from each donor, and TCR beta sequencing was performed on peripheral blood mononuclear cells. The Qiagen DNeasy Blood Extraction Kit was used to extract genomic DNA from the blood cell samples. Libraries came from the immunoSEQ multiplex PCR assay. For the multiplex PCR, a mixture combining 60 forward primers for TCR Vbeta segments and 13 reverse primers for TCR Jbeta segments was used. Amplification of the CDR3 region of rearranged TCR beta genes was performed with a multiplex PCR assay on genomic DNA. Amplified TCR beta libraries were sequenced as 87-base-pair reads on the Illumina HiSeq System. For the original study's pipeline: Across the roughly 700 repertoires, a later analysis counted around 80 million unique TCR beta chains, 9.5 million to 13 million of which were shared by at least two donors. To remove PCR and sequencing errors, raw reads were error-corrected and collapsed into unique sequences using a nearest-neighbor algorithm that merged closely related sequences. V, D and J gene segments were assigned by aligning CDR3 sequences to IMGT reference sequences. For a sequence to be retained, a match of at least six nucleotides to both a V gene segment and a J gene segment was required. Rearrangements were called productive when the CDR3 lacked stop codons and stayed in frame with V and J; all others were non-productive. Following IMGT convention, CDR3 was defined as the stretch from the second conserved V-encoded cysteine to the conserved J-encoded phenylalanine. Sequences without an unambiguous match to a single V gene segment were excluded from the earlier analysis of 450 to 750 of the donors. An earlier analysis of several hundred of the donors classified V segments as functional when productive rearrangements were above 56.7% and as segregating when the standard deviation between donors was above 5%. To diagnose cytomegalovirus status from the catalog of TCR beta chain sequences, a statistical classification framework was built. V and J gene assignment, in a later analysis, came from comparing TCR nucleotide sequences with IMGT/GENE-DB human TR gene sequences. In a later analysis, CDR3 sequences and most-parsimonious VDJ recombination scenarios were assigned using the TCRdist pipeline. In a later analysis, every TCR beta chain was defined by the combination of its CDR3 amino acid sequence and its V-gene family, and reads without a unique V-gene family were dropped. To address suspected cross-contamination and a sequencing artifact, a later analysis removed a few hundred highly shared, low-generation-probability nucleotide sequences. A later analysis calculated a clonal expansion index for each public chain from normalized within-repertoire ranks of inferred template counts. Generation probabilities in a later analysis came from a VDJ recombination model fitted to out-of-frame rearrangements, and those results were checked against IGoR. A later analysis scored TCR-TCR, TCR-HLA and TCR-CMV co-occurrence with hypergeometric tests, applying a repertoire-size bias correction to TCR pairs. In a later analysis, false discovery rates were estimated by permuting HLA or CMV assignments 20 times. In a later analysis, co-occurring TCRs were grouped with DBSCAN, and TCRdist sequence similarity was added when clustering was performed within HLA-allele-positive subsets. Co-occurrence clustering excluded repertoires with fewer than 30,000 or more than 120,000 public chains, plus five with anomalous nucleotide sharing. Sourced from immuneACCESS, this table was stored by TCRdb with only in-frame sequences that have V and J called. A share of the clones is absent; for the studies checked, an unresolved V gene accounts for under half, and the remainder has no known explanation. Clone size and V and J calls were adopted from that table, with D and trimming inferred from the DNA. This sample has under 130,000 clones in its table, and 75% to 85% of those were observed once. The ten largest clones add up to over 5% of the sample.

The CDR3 spans 14 residues, from the cysteine through the phenylalanine. Only the CDR3 DNA stays, 42 bases, in frame from base 1. The junction shows trimming of 6 bases on V and 3 bases on J, and the gene matches do not reach 2 bases of it. CDR1 and CDR2 are read off the germline V gene as MDHEN and SYDVKM. Points on this clone: Its antigen target is currently unknown. No base quality values were provided; no much bigger clone lies one nucleotide off.

The sample comprised PBMCs. This TCR came from a man in his late teens or twenties in good health and CMV-seronegative. This chain is built from TRBV28 and TRBJ2-3, with 11 middle bases fitting TRBD2. The CDR3 region: CASRGLADTDTQYF. At the DNA level, the sequence is TGTGCCAGCAGGGGACTAGCGGATACAGATACGCAGTATTTT.